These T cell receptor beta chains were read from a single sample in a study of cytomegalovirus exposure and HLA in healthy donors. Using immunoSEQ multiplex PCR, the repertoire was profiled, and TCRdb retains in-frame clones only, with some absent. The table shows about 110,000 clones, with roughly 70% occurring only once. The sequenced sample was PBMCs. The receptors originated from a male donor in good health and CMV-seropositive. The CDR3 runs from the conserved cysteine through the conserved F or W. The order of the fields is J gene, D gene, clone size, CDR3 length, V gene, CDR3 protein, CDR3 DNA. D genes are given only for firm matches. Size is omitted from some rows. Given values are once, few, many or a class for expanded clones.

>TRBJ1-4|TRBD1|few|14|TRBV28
CASSLTGDGEKLFF
TGTGCCAGCAGTTTGACAGGGGACGGTGAAAAACTGTTTTTT
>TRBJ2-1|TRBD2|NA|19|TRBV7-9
CASSFGLAGGLVPYNEQFF
TGTGCCAGCAGCTTCGGACTAGCGGGAGGCCTCGTCCCCTACAATGAGCAGTTCTTC
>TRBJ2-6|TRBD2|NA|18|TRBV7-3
CASSLGLAGGPGANVLTF
TGTGCCAGCAGCTTGGGACTAGCGGGAGGGCCGGGGGCCAACGTCCTGACTTTC
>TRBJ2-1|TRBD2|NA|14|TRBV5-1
CASRGLAGGAEQFF
TGCGCCAGCAGGGGCCTAGCGGGGGGGGCTGAGCAGTTCTTC
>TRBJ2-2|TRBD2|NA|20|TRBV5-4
CASSPMIRTSGMKNTGELFF
TGTGCCAGCAGCCCCATGATTCGGACTAGCGGGATGAAGAACACCGGGGAGCTGTTTTTT
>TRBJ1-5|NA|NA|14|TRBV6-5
CASSHPGGNQPQHF
TGTGCCAGCAGTCACCCGGGGGGCAATCAGCCCCAGCATTTT
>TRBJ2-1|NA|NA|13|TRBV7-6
CASSLDEYNEQFF
TGTGCCAGCAGCTTAGACGAGTACAATGAGCAGTTCTTC
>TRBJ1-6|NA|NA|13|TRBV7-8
CASSPQRDSPLHF
TGTGCCAGCAGCCCCCAACGGGATTCACCCCTCCACTTT
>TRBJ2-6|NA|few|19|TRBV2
CASRKGQGIYGSGANVLTF
TGTGCCAGCAGGAAGGGGCAGGGGATTTATGGTTCTGGGGCCAACGTCCTGACTTTC
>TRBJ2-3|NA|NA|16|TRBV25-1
CASSETPNQSTDTQYF
TGTGCCAGCAGTGAAACACCGAACCAGAGCACAGATACGCAGTATTTT
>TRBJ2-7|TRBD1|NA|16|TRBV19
CASSIVGTGSSYEQYF
TGTGCCAGTAGTATAGTAGGGACAGGGAGCTCCTACGAGCAGTACTTC
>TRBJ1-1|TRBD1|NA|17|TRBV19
CASSIAGTGGKNTEAFF
TGTGCCAGTAGTATCGCAGGGACAGGGGGCAAGAACACTGAAGCTTTCTTT
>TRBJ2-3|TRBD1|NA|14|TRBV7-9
CASSLTGSTDTQYF
TGTGCCAGCAGCCTGACAGGGAGCACAGATACGCAGTATTTT
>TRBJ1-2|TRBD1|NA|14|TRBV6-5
CASSYHRQGADYTF
TGTGCCAGCAGTTATCATAGACAGGGGGCGGACTACACCTTC
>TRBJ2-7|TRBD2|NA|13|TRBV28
CASFMGGTDEQYF
TGTGCCAGCTTTATGGGGGGGACCGACGAGCAGTACTTC
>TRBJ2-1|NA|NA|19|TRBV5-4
CASSLNGRPGGSSYNEQFF
TGTGCCAGCAGCTTGAATGGGAGGCCGGGCGGTAGTTCCTACAATGAGCAGTTCTTC
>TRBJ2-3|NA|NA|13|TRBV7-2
CASSLTPQDTQYF
TGTGCCAGCAGCTTAACTCCTCAAGATACGCAGTATTTT
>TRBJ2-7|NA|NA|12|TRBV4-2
CASMERGYEQYF
TGTGCCAGCATGGAACGGGGCTACGAGCAGTACTTC
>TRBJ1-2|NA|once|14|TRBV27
CASSLQGHDYGYTF
TGTGCCAGCAGTTTACAGGGTCACGACTATGGCTACACCTTC
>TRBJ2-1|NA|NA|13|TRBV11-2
CASSFPGLQEQFF
TGTGCCAGCAGCTTTCCGGGACTCCAGGAGCAGTTCTTC